Listed here are 27 T cell receptor beta chains from one sample, sequenced in a study of cytomegalovirus exposure and HLA in healthy donors. The PCR contained 60 Vbeta and 13 Jbeta primers. Data came from immunoSEQ multiplex PCR; TCRdb stores just in-frame clones and leaves some out. Among roughly 180,000 clones listed, roughly 85% were seen once. Sequencing input: PBMCs. Receptors originate from a man in his late teens or twenties in good health and CMV-seropositive.

The chain carries TRBV25-1 and TRBJ2-3, with D perhaps matching TRBD2 (5 bases). CDR3 length: 11 amino acids. Germline CDR1 is MGHDK and CDR2 is SYGVNS. Trimming pared 6 bases from V and 5 bases from J, leaving 6 bases between. In nucleotides, the CDR3 is TGTGCCAGCAGCCGGGGAGATACGCAGTATTTT. Amino acids: CASSRGDTQYF.

This chain links TRBV6-7 with TRBJ2-7; TRBD1 matches 8 bases. TRBV6-7 is assigned to the ORF class and has an uncertain function. V lost 10 bases, J lost 7 bases, and 18 bases stayed unmatched. The CDR3 runs 15 residues. CDR3 protein: CATLDVGQGAWEQYF. The CDR3 coding sequence is TGTGCCACCCTCGATGTGGGGCAGGGGGCGTGGGAGCAGTACTTC.

V gene TRBV27 combines with J gene TRBJ1-5; 9 nucleotides align to TRBD1. Unmatched junction bases numbered 4, after V lost 6 bases and J lost 4 bases. This CDR3 has 14 residues. The germline V gene encodes CDR1 MNHEY and CDR2 SMNVEV (reference sequence). CDR3 in DNA: TGTGCCAGCAGAGAAGGGACAGGGAATCAGCCCCAGCATTTT. It specifies CASREGTGNQPQHF.

The chain joins TRBV7-9 to TRBJ2-4; 12 bases line up with TRBD1. V gave up 1 base and J gave up 6 bases; unmatched junction bases: 4. Germline V gene sequence: CDR1 SEHNR, CDR2 FQNEAQ (reference sequence). This CDR3 is 16 amino acids long. The CDR3 loop reads CASSLGDRGRGNIQYF. CDR3 bases: TGTGCCAGCAGCTTAGGGGACAGGGGGCGAGGAAACATTCAGTACTTC.

In nucleotides, the CDR3 is TGTGCCTGGAGTGAGTACCCGACAGGGGTGGAGACCCAGTACTTC. The encoded protein is CAWSEYPTGVETQYF. The V gene is TRBV30, the J gene TRBJ2-5, with 8 bases matching TRBD1. The germline gives CDR1 GTSNPN, CDR2 SVGIG (reference sequence). After removal of 1 base from V and 5 bases from J, the junction contained 9 bases not matched to a gene. There are 15 residues in the CDR3. The whole variable domain, filled in from reference TRBV30 and TRBJ2-5, reads SQTIHQWPATLVQPVGSPLSLECTVEGTSNPNLYWYRQAAGRGLQLLFYSVGIGQISSEVPQNLSASRPQDRQFILSSKKLLLSDSGFYLCAWSEYPTGVETQYFGPGTRLLVL.

The chain combines TRBV19 with TRBJ1-2; 8 bases are shared with TRBD1. V was pared by 6 bases and J by 2 bases, with 14 bases of the junction left unmatched. This CDR3 is built from 17 residues. Germline-derived CDR1 and CDR2 are LNHDA and SQIVND (reference sequence). The CDR3 sequence is CASSNPPGTGGNYGYTF. The CDR3 DNA reads TGTGCCAGTAGCAATCCCCCCGGGACAGGAGGAAACTATGGCTACACCTTC.

V is TRBV9 and J is TRBJ2-2, with 8 bases aligning to TRBD2. The CDR3 is made up of 17 amino acids. Per the germline V gene, CDR1 is SGDLS and CDR2 is YYNGEE. V was pared by 3 bases and J by 0 bases, with 7 bases of the junction left unmatched. The CDR3 sequence is CASSGTRGGPNTGELFF. The CDR3 DNA reads TGTGCCAGCAGCGGGACCCGCGGGGGGCCGAACACCGGGGAGCTGTTTTTT. The whole variable domain, filled in from reference TRBV9 and TRBJ2-2, reads DSGVTQTPKHLITATGQRVTLRCSPRSGDLSVYWYQQSLDQGLQFLIQYYNGEERAKGNILERFSAQQFPDLHSELNLSSLELGDSALYFCASSGTRGGPNTGELFFGEGSRLTVL.

This chain connects TRBV29-1 to TRBJ2-7; tentatively, D is TRBD1 (5 bases). The better agreement between TRBJ2-1 and the DNA end casts doubt on the J call. CDR3 length equals 13 residues. Germline V lookup: CDR1 SQVTM, CDR2 ANQGSEA. The CDR3 sequence is CSVRQRLLDEQFF. CDR3 bases: TGCAGCGTTCGACAGAGGCTGTTGGATGAGCAGTTCTTC.

This clone came up once. The DNA of the CDR3 is TGTGCCAGCACGGGGGGGCCGGTGACTGAAGCTTTCTTT. It specifies CASTGGPVTEAFF. The chain employs TRBV6-5 and TRBJ1-1, with a tentative D call TRBD1 (6 bases). V dropped 7 bases and J dropped 5 bases, with 14 bases sitting between them. The CDR3 has 13 amino acids. Germline CDR1 and CDR2: MNHEY and SVGAGI.

The chain is built from TRBV10-2 and TRBJ2-7, with D unresolved. The CDR3 is 17 amino acids. The V end was cut by 0 bases, the J end by 7 bases, with 22 bases between. Per the germline V gene, CDR1 is WSHSY and CDR2 is SAAADI. The CDR3 sequence is CASSESISPRGLVEQYF. The CDR3 nucleotides read TGCGCCAGCAGTGAGTCGATTAGCCCCCGAGGTTTGGTGGAGCAGTACTTC.

The CDR3 loop is CATFTESGNTIYF. Here the CDR3 DNA reads TGTGCCACCTTCACTGAATCAGGAAACACCATATATTTT. The chain couples TRBV10-3 to TRBJ1-3; D remains unclear. Germline V gene data show CDR1 as ENHRY and CDR2 as SYGVKD. This CDR3 spans 13 amino acids. V lost 10 bases and J 4 bases, leaving 14 bases between the germline ends.

This chain uses TRBV18 with TRBJ2-3; D remains unclear. CDR1 and CDR2 (germline): KGHSH, LQKENI. Deletions cut 3 bases from V and 4 bases from J, with 5 bases between. The CDR3 length is 12 residues. This chain's CDR3 is CASSPEPDTQYF. CDR3 coding DNA: TGTGCCAGCTCACCCGAGCCAGATACGCAGTATTTT.

The chain combines TRBV30 with TRBJ2-5; 11 bases align to TRBD1. The CDR3 is 13 residues long. Trimming at V came to 7 bases and at J to 9 bases, leaving 10 bases not matched to a gene. Germline values: CDR1 GTSNPN, CDR2 SVGIG (reference sequence). The CDR3 region is CAYGTGGSLAQYF. As DNA, the CDR3 is TGTGCCTACGGGACAGGGGGGTCCTTGGCCCAGTACTTC.

The chain is built from TRBV4-3 and TRBJ2-1; D is possibly TRBD1 (5 bases). The CDR3 has 15 amino acids. In germline, CDR1 is LGHNA, CDR2 YSLEER. Trimming left V 0 bases short and J 5 bases short, with 11 bases between. The CDR3 coding sequence is TGCGCCAGCAGCCAAGATAGGCAGGGTCACAATGAGCAGTTCTTC. Its protein product is CASSQDRQGHNEQFF.

V gene TRBV10-2 combines with J gene TRBJ2-7; 8 bases map to TRBD1. Germline V gene data show CDR1 as WSHSY and CDR2 as SAAADI. The CDR3 spans 14 residues. With V trimmed by 6 bases and J by 0 bases, 4 bases remained unmatched. CDR3 nucleotide sequence: TGCGCCAGCAGGGGACAGGAGAGCTCCTACGAGCAGTACTTC. Its protein is CASRGQESSYEQYF.

Worth noting for this clone: The junction departs from the called germline gene at one end, perhaps through a read error. This chain joins TRBV7-8 and TRBJ2-7, with 7 bases lining up with TRBD1. CDR1 SGHVS and CDR2 FQNEAQ come from the germline V gene. The CDR3 contains 13 residues. The CDR3: CASSSPGQLPTAF. In DNA, the CDR3 is TGTGCCAGCAGCTCCCCGGGACAGCTCCCTACGGCCTTC.

Comment on this clone: It may be a read error: a sequence one base away is much more abundant. The chain is built from TRBV11-1 and TRBJ1-5; D possibly corresponds to TRBD1 (6 bases). Germline V gives CDR1 SGHAT, CDR2 FQDESV (reference sequence). The V end lost 1 base, the J end lost 5 bases, and 6 bases lay between the germline ends. The CDR3 spans 13 residues. CDR3 protein: CASSLEGDQPQHF. CDR3 DNA: TGTGCCAGCAGCTTAGAGGGGGATCAGCCCCAGCATTTT.

The gene calls are TRBV5-6 and TRBJ2-7; 7 positions match TRBD1. Germline V CDR1 and CDR2: SGHDT, YYEEEE. CDR3 size: 12 residues. V lost 4 bases and J lost 4; bases outside the gene matches: 2. The chain's CDR3 is CASSMGQYEQYF. DNA for the CDR3: TGTGCCAGCAGCATGGGACAGTACGAGCAGTACTTC.

V gene TRBV2 combines with J gene TRBJ1-2; no clear D gene. Germline CDR1 is SNHLY and CDR2 is FYNNEI. The CDR3 spans 14 residues. V gave up 3 bases and J gave up 2 bases, with 10 bases separating them. The CDR3 loop reads CASSDRFENYGYTF. DNA of the CDR3: TGTGCCAGCAGTGATAGATTCGAAAACTATGGCTACACCTTC.

The CDR3 DNA sequence: TGTGCCACCAGCAGATCCGGGGTCTACGAGCAGTACTTC. Residues: CATSRSGVYEQYF. The chain joins TRBV15 to TRBJ2-7, with D tentatively TRBD2 (5 bases). CDR1 is LNHNV and CDR2 is YYDKDF in the germline V gene (reference sequence). V was shortened by 2 bases and J by 3 bases, with 8 bases between the two germline ends. This CDR3 region has 13 residues. Full variable domain (rest looked up from reference TRBV15 and TRBJ2-7): DAMVIQNPRYQVTQFGKPVTLSCSQTLNHNVMYWYQQKSSQAPKLLFHYYDKDFNNEADTPDNFQSRRPNTSFCFLDIRSPGLGDTAMYLCATSRSGVYEQYFGPGTRLTVT.

J is TRBJ2-1 and V is TRBV9; 9 nucleotides match TRBD2. The trim removed 2 bases at V and 7 bases at J, leaving 10 bases unmatched. Germline V gene data show CDR1 as SGDLS and CDR2 as YYNGEE. CDR3 size: 16 residues. In DNA, the CDR3 is TGTGCCAGCAGCGTGCCTAGCGGGGCCAATTTTAATGAGCAGTTCTTC. Translation: CASSVPSGANFNEQFF.

The chain uses TRBV7-3 and TRBJ2-5, with 8 bases that match TRBD2. The J segment lost 2 bases and the V segment lost 4 bases, leaving 6 bases of the junction unmatched. The CDR3 runs 15 residues. Germline assignment: CDR1 SGHTA and CDR2 FQGTGA. DNA for the CDR3: TGTGCCAGCAGCTCCGGACTAGCCGGGCAAGAGACCCAGTACTTC. It is translated as CASSSGLAGQETQYF.

The V gene is TRBV6-5, the J gene TRBJ2-7, with D tentatively TRBD2 (5 bases). CDR3 length equals 15 residues. V lost 0 bases and J 0 bases, leaving 9 bases between the germline ends. Germline V CDR1 and CDR2: MNHEY, SVGAGI. The CDR3 spells CASSYSPGNSYEQYF. The CDR3 DNA is TGTGCCAGCAGTTACTCTCCCGGGAACTCCTACGAGCAGTACTTC.

This clone was recorded once. The CDR3 coding sequence is TGTGCCAGCAGCGTAGGGACCGGGAGGGGCGACACCATATATTTT. Protein: CASSVGTGRGDTIYF. This chain uses TRBV9 with TRBJ1-3; a weak D match, TRBD1 (5 bases). V was shortened by 0 bases and J by 8 bases, with 15 bases between the two germline ends. CDR1 is SGDLS and CDR2 is YYNGEE in the germline V gene. The CDR3 runs to 15 residues.

The chain carries TRBV9 and TRBJ1-1; D unresolved. Trimming removed 3 bases from V and 3 bases from J, with 18 bases in between. This CDR3 spans 16 amino acids. Germline loops: CDR1 SGDLS, CDR2 YYNGEE. DNA for the CDR3: TGTGCCAGCAGCGATTCTGAGACGAGGCTGGACACTGAAGCTTTCTTT. Protein product: CASSDSETRLDTEAFF.

The chain couples TRBV10-3 to TRBJ2-6; tentatively, D is TRBD1 (5 bases). V lost 1 base to trimming and J lost 0 bases, with 13 bases between them. The CDR3 has 18 residues. Germline lookup yields CDR1 ENHRY and CDR2 SYGVKD. CDR3 in amino acids: CAISEFNRWTSGANVLTF. CDR3 nucleotide sequence: TGTGCCATCAGTGAGTTCAACAGGTGGACCTCTGGGGCCAACGTCCTGACTTTC.

The V gene is TRBV5-6, the J gene TRBJ2-3; D is possibly TRBD2 (7 bases). Germline V gene data show CDR1 as SGHDT and CDR2 as YYEEEE. V lost 2 bases and J lost 3, with 13 bases in between. The CDR3 length is 15 residues. DNA of the CDR3: TGTGCCAGCAGCTTTTGGCGGGGGACAACAGATACGCAGTATTTT. This translates into CASSFWRGTTDTQYF.